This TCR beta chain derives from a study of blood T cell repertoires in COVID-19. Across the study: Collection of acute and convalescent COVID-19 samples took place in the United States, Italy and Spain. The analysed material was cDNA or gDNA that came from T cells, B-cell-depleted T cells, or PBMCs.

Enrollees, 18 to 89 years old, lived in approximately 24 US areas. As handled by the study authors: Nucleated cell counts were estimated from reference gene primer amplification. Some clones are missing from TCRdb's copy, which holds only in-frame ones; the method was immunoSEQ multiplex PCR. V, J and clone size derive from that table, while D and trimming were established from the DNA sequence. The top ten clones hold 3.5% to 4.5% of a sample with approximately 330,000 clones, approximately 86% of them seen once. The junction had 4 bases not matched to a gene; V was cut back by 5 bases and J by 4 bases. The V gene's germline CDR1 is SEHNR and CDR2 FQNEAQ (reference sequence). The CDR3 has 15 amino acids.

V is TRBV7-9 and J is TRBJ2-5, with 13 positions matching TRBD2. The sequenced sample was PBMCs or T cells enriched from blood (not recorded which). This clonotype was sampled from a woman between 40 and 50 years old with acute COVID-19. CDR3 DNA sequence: TGTGCCAGCAGCACACTAGCGGGAGGGTCAGAGACCCAGTACTTC. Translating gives CASSTLAGGSETQYF.